Sequencing of this TCR beta chain was carried out in a study of blood T cell repertoires in COVID-19. Germline assignment: CDR1 MDHEN and CDR2 SYDVKM. This CDR3 contains 16 residues. With 5 bases clipped from V and 4 bases from J, the junction kept 12 bases outside the gene matches. The assay was immunoSEQ multiplex PCR, and TCRdb's table has in-frame clones only and misses some. The sample lists 79,000 or so clones, about 85% occurring once. Sequenced: peripheral blood. The source is a man aged 55 to 70 with COVID-19, enrolled during active disease. The rearrangement links TRBV28 to TRBJ1-2; 8 nucleotides agree with TRBD1. CDR3 sequence (DNA): TGTGCCAGCAGTCTATTGGGGGCAGGGGGCATCTATGGCTACACCTTC. Translated, it gives CASSLLGAGGIYGYTF.